This T cell receptor beta chain is drawn from a study of cytomegalovirus exposure and HLA in healthy donors. Use of 60 Vbeta and 13 Jbeta primers characterized the PCR. Sequencing was performed with immunoSEQ multiplex PCR; in TCRdb, only in-frame clones are kept and a portion is missing. The sample includes 100,000 to 150,000 clones, approximately 69% seen only once; the top ten take around 4%. CDR3 size: 14 residues. Looked up from germline, CDR1 is WNHNN and CDR2 is SYGVQD (reference sequence). Trimming shortened V by 4 bases and J by 1 base, and 10 bases separated the two germline ends. The receptor was derived from a man aged 40-50 years in good health and CMV-seropositive. The rearrangement joins TRBV10-1 to TRBJ1-1; D is undetermined. The sequenced material came from PBMCs. CDR3 bases: TGCGCCAGCAGTGTACCCAGCGGGAACACTGAAGCTTTCTTT. This sequence encodes CASSVPSGNTEAFF.